The 16 T cell receptor beta chains listed next were all sequenced from one sample in a study of T cell responses to AZD1222 COVID-19 vaccine. TCRdb's table, derived via immunoSEQ multiplex PCR, lists solely in-frame clones and lacks some. This sample carries roughly 150,000 clones, about 89% of them seen once, and the ten largest clones take roughly a tenth. Sequencing used peripheral blood, obtained 28 days after the second AZD1222 dose. The receptors derive from an adult who received the AZD1222 COVID-19 vaccine.

This chain's CDR3 is CACLTSGTGRGYNEQFF. As DNA, the CDR3 is TGTGCCTGCTTGACTAGCGGGACGGGGAGGGGCTACAATGAGCAGTTCTTC. The gene calls are TRBV30 and TRBJ2-1; 11 bases match TRBD2. CDR3 length equals 17 residues. Per the germline V gene, CDR1 is GTSNPN and CDR2 is SVGIG (reference sequence). J was trimmed by 3 bases and V by 6 bases; bases with no gene match: 13.

This chain links TRBV11-2 with TRBJ2-7; 9 bases align to TRBD2. Germline values: CDR1 SGHAT, CDR2 FQNNGV. The CDR3 runs to 16 residues. The V segment lost 3 bases and the J segment 4 bases; nucleotides outside the gene matches: 10. CDR3 loop: CASSLGFAGGLYEQYF. CDR3 coding DNA: TGTGCCAGCAGCTTGGGGTTTGCGGGAGGGCTGTACGAGCAGTACTTC.

This sequence joins TRBV11-1 and TRBJ2-7; possible D gene TRBD1, 5 bases. The germline V gene encodes CDR1 SGHAT and CDR2 FQDESV (reference sequence). V was trimmed by 3 bases and J by 0 bases, leaving 15 bases between them. The CDR3 totals 16 residues. The chain's CDR3 is CASSFALGQTSYEQYF. The CDR3 bases are TGTGCCAGCAGCTTCGCCCTGGGGCAGACCTCCTACGAGCAGTACTTC.

The chain recombines TRBV28 with TRBJ1-2; no clear D gene. The ends were cut back, 1 base at V and 8 bases at J, with 20 bases in the middle. Germline CDR1 MDHEN, CDR2 SYDVKM. This CDR3 contains 16 residues. CDR3 in DNA: TGTGCCAGCAGTTTATTCGGGATGTCAACGGTGGGAGGCTACACCTTC. Encoded protein: CASSLFGMSTVGGYTF.

The chain links TRBV5-4 to TRBJ2-3, with D maybe TRBD2 (5 bases). The length of the CDR3 is 13 residues. Trimming took off 4 bases at V and 6 bases at J, with 12 bases between the two ends. CDR1 and CDR2 (germline): SGHNT, YYREEE (reference sequence). The CDR3 region is CASSRSEGDTQYF. The CDR3 bases are TGTGCCAGCAGCCGGAGCGAGGGCGATACGCAGTATTTT.

The CDR3 DNA is TGTGCCAGCAGGACGAACAGGGGGGTCTCCTACAATGAGCAGTTCTTC. This codes for CASRTNRGVSYNEQFF. The chain is built from TRBV28 and TRBJ2-1, with 8 bases aligning to TRBD1. With V trimmed by 6 bases and J by 0 bases, 7 bases remained unmatched. The CDR3 runs to 16 residues. Germline V gives CDR1 MDHEN, CDR2 SYDVKM.

The chain uses TRBV7-9 and TRBJ2-2, with TRBD1 matching over 8 bases. V was pared by 1 base and J by 4 bases, with 5 bases of the junction left unmatched. The CDR3 runs to 16 residues. The germline V gene encodes CDR1 SEHNR and CDR2 FQNEAQ (reference sequence). The CDR3 protein is CASSLGRTGFTGELFF. CDR3 in DNA: TGTGCCAGCAGCTTAGGAAGGACAGGGTTCACCGGGGAGCTGTTTTTT.

The chain links TRBV6-1 to TRBJ2-1; no firm D call. This CDR3 is built from 15 residues. Germline-derived CDR1 and CDR2 are MNHNS and SASEGT. Trimming removed 2 bases at V and 4 bases at J, with 12 bases between. CDR3 sequence: CASSERALVYNEQFF. The CDR3 nucleotides are TGTGCCAGCAGTGAACGGGCCCTCGTATACAATGAGCAGTTCTTC.

The rearrangement links TRBV5-7 to TRBJ1-4, with a possible D match to TRBD1 (5 bases). TRBV5-7 is given ORF status, its function remaining uncertain. CDR3 length: 14 residues. Trimming shortened V by 4 bases and J by 9 bases, and 16 bases separated the two germline ends. This CDR3 reads CASSAGTEGKKLFF. DNA of the CDR3: TGTGCCAGCAGCGCCGGGACGGAGGGGAAAAAACTGTTTTTT.

V and J are TRBV5-4 and TRBJ1-3; TRBD1 agrees at 10 bases. CDR1 and CDR2 (germline): SGHNT, YYREEE (reference sequence). The CDR3 totals 16 residues. V was clipped by 0 bases and J by 1 base; unmatched bases: 1. For the CDR3, the DNA is TGTGCCAGCAGCTTGGGACAGGGGGCATCTGGAAACACCATATATTTT. Protein sequence: CASSLGQGASGNTIYF.

The J gene is TRBJ1-1, the V gene TRBV12-3 or TRBV12-4; TRBD1 aligns across 7 bases. Trimming cost V 5 bases and J 8 bases; bases outside gene matches: 8. The CDR3 runs to 13 residues. The CDR3 DNA reads TGTGCCAGCAGTACGACAGGGAGGGCCGAAGCTTTCTTT. As protein: CASSTTGRAEAFF.

The V gene is TRBV4-1, the J gene TRBJ1-5, with D maybe TRBD1 (5 bases). Looked up from germline, CDR1 is MGHRA and CDR2 is YSYEKL. V shed 0 bases and J shed 6 bases, with 12 bases lying between them. There are 15 residues in the CDR3. CDR3 sequence: CASSQEGVMSQPQHF. The CDR3 region has the DNA TGCGCCAGCAGCCAAGAGGGGGTAATGAGTCAGCCCCAGCATTTT.

The chain couples TRBV5-1 to TRBJ2-2; tentatively, D is TRBD1 or TRBD2 (5 bases each). V gave up 9 bases and J gave up 7 bases, with 19 bases separating them. CDR1 and CDR2 from the germline V gene are SGHRS and YFSETQ. There are 14 residues in the CDR3. The CDR3 loop is CATAWGSQGGELFF. The CDR3 bases are TGCGCCACAGCTTGGGGGTCGCAAGGCGGGGAGCTGTTTTTT.

In this sample, this clone turned up once. The chain links TRBV28 to TRBJ1-2, with D perhaps TRBD1 (6 bases). The V gene's germline CDR1 is MDHEN and CDR2 SYDVKM. The CDR3 is made up of 14 amino acids. Trimming cost V 5 bases and J 3 bases, with 13 bases left between them. The CDR3 nucleotides read TGTGCCAGCAGTGATGGTACAGGGCACTATGGCTACACCTTC. It specifies CASSDGTGHYGYTF.

This chain joins TRBV7-2 and TRBJ2-7; 8 nucleotides align to TRBD2. V dropped 1 base and J dropped 2; count of bases not matched to a gene: 1. CDR1 is SGHTA, CDR2 FQGNSA, per germline. CDR3 length: 14 residues. The CDR3: CASSLEAGAYEQYF. The CDR3 coding sequence is TGTGCCAGCAGCTTAGAAGCGGGGGCCTACGAGCAGTACTTC.

V usage is TRBV6-5 and J usage is TRBJ2-3; the D gene could be TRBD1 or TRBD2 (6 bases each). CDR1 MNHEY and CDR2 SVGAGI come from the germline V gene. This CDR3 has 14 residues. Trimming removed 6 bases from V and 1 base from J, with 11 bases in between. The chain's CDR3 is CASRSRGGTDTQYF. In nucleotides, the CDR3 is TGTGCCAGCAGATCTAGGGGGGGCACAGATACGCAGTATTTT.